This entry lists 32 T cell receptor beta chains sequenced from one sample in a study of T cell repertoires in cytomegalovirus infection. TCRdb fed the reads into MiXCR, producing one record per CDR3 protein. This table has 700,000 to 950,000 distinct CDR3 sequences, about 33% appearing once. These TCRs' antigens remain unknown. The sequenced sample was cultured CD8+ T cells from PBMCs, obtained from culture after CMV antigen stimulation. Receptors were obtained from a human donor in good health (CMV status not recorded). Some clones in this sample may be carry-over from other donors' samples.

The V gene is TRBV27, the J gene TRBJ2-7; D tentatively reads TRBD1 or TRBD2 (5 bases each). CDR3 length equals 12 residues. V was trimmed by 7 bases and J by 6 bases, leaving 13 bases between them. Germline V gene lookup returns CDR1 MNHEY and CDR2 SMNVEV (reference sequence). The CDR3: CASTGTTGEQYF. CDR3 sequence (DNA): TGTGCCAGCACCGGGACGACGGGCGAGCAGTACTTC.

This clonotype was counted at least ten times. This chain joins TRBV19 and TRBJ1-1, with D perhaps TRBD1 (5 bases). The germline V gene has CDR1 LNHDA and CDR2 SQIVND (reference sequence). The CDR3 runs to 15 residues. V lost 4 bases and J 0 bases, leaving 12 bases between the germline ends. Here the CDR3 reads CASSRSGHMNTEAFF. CDR3 coding DNA: TGTGCCAGTAGTAGGTCAGGACACATGAACACTGAAGCTTTCTTT.

CDR3 sequence reads: CASSGKTGVKIQETQYF. CDR3 nucleotides: TGTGCCAGCAGCGGAAAGACAGGTGTGAAAATCCAAGAGACCCAGTACTTC. This chain links TRBV5-6 with TRBJ2-5; D may be TRBD1 (6 bases). The CDR3 has 17 residues. The V end lost 4 bases, the J end lost 1 base, and 20 bases lay between the germline ends. Germline-derived CDR1 and CDR2 are SGHDT and YYEEEE.

The chain recombines TRBV4-1 with TRBJ1-2, with D perhaps TRBD1 (5 bases). CDR1 is MGHRA, CDR2 YSYEKL, per germline. Between the trimmed V and J ends, which lost 2 bases and 6 bases, there was a span of 13 bases. CDR3 length: 14 residues. The CDR3 sequence: CASSQTDIPDGYTF. CDR3 DNA: TGCGCCAGCAGCCAAACGGACATCCCGGATGGCTACACCTTC.

About this clonotype itself: A read error may produce the germline difference seen at one junction end. This chain joins TRBV10-3 and TRBJ2-3; tentatively, D is TRBD2 (5 bases). Germline CDR1 reads ENHRY; CDR2 reads SYGVKD. The CDR3 has 14 residues. CDR3 in amino acids: CVIGEGDETDTQYF. CDR3 nucleotides: TGTGTCATCGGAGAGGGCGACGAGACAGATACGCAGTATTTT.

This clonotype has a single count. The chain has TRBV6-2 or TRBV6-3 and TRBJ2-1; D is unclear. Germline values: CDR1 MNHEY, CDR2 SVGEGT. Trimming stripped 2 bases from V and 8 bases from J, with 4 bases between. This CDR3 region has 11 residues. The DNA of the CDR3 is TGTGCCAGCAGTTACAAAGATGAGCAGTTCTTC. Translated, it gives CASSYKDEQFF.

The chain has TRBV4-1 and TRBJ2-3; 7 bases line up with TRBD2. CDR1 and CDR2 from the germline V gene are MGHRA and YSYEKL. This CDR3 contains 15 residues. V lost 1 base and J lost 5; bases outside the gene matches: 6. The CDR3 reads CASSQAGLVGDTQYF. The DNA for the CDR3 is TGCGCCAGCAGCCAAGCAGGACTAGTGGGAGATACGCAGTATTTT.

The rearrangement joins TRBV6-5 to TRBJ2-7, with D tentatively TRBD2 (5 bases). Germline CDR1 is MNHEY and CDR2 is SVGAGI. The germline V and J ends were trimmed by 6 bases and 1 base, with 16 bases remaining between them. The CDR3 loop spans 15 amino acids. The CDR3 bases are TGTGCCAGCAGGATAGGACGAGGGTCTTCCTACGAGCAGTACTTC. It codes for CASRIGRGSSYEQYF.

In the case of this clonotype: One end of the junction is discordant with germline, which a read error may explain. The chain uses TRBV7-8 and TRBJ2-7, with D possibly being TRBD1 or TRBD2 (5 bases each). The germline gives CDR1 SGHVS, CDR2 FQNEAQ. This CDR3 is built from 19 residues. The CDR3, as DNA: TGTGTCAGCGTGGGGACCGGGGCAGGGTCAATACTCTTCACCTACGAGCAGTACTTC. It yields the protein CVSVGTGAGSILFTYEQYF. The whole variable domain, remainder taken from reference TRBV7-8 and TRBJ2-7, is GAGVSQSPRYKVAKRGQDVALRCDPISGHVSLFWYQQALGQGPEFLTYFQNEAQLDKSGLPSDRFFAERPEGSVSTLKIQRTQQEDSAVYLCVSVGTGAGSILFTYEQYFGPGTRLTVT.

This sequence joins TRBV29-1 and TRBJ1-2; a weak D match, TRBD1 (5 bases). Trimming removed 3 bases at V and 3 bases at J, with 8 bases between. Germline loops: CDR1 SQVTM, CDR2 ANQGSEA. This CDR3 has 12 amino acids. The CDR3 DNA reads as TGCAGCGTTGAGGGGCGGGACTATGGCTACACCTTC. Translated, it gives CSVEGRDYGYTF.

This clonotype has at least ten counts. The gene calls are TRBV7-2 and TRBJ1-5; D gene ambiguous. The CDR3 length is 15 residues. Deletions cut 2 bases from V and 4 bases from J, with 12 bases between. Germline-derived CDR1 and CDR2 are SGHTA and FQGNSA. Written as DNA, the CDR3 is TGTGCCAGCAGCTTAAAACGGGGAGCTAATCAGCCCCAGCATTTT. Amino acid sequence: CASSLKRGANQPQHF.

The V gene is TRBV19, the J gene TRBJ1-1; D is unresolved. V dropped 9 bases and J dropped 1 base, with 21 bases sitting between them. CDR1 and CDR2 from the germline V gene are LNHDA and SQIVND (reference sequence). The CDR3 runs 16 residues. DNA of the CDR3: TGTGCCAGCAACTTCCGGGCCTCAGAGGGGAACACTGAAGCTTTCTTT. Amino acids: CASNFRASEGNTEAFF.

The genes are TRBV5-1 and TRBJ2-7; tentatively, D is TRBD2 (5 bases). Per germline, CDR1 SGHRS and CDR2 YFSETQ. CDR3 length: 13 residues. Trimming removed 6 bases at V and 2 bases at J, with 12 bases between. CDR3 residues: CASTSEAPYEQYF. The CDR3 nucleotides read TGCGCCAGCACGTCGGAGGCCCCCTACGAGCAGTACTTC.

The genes are TRBV20-1 and TRBJ2-5, with D tentatively TRBD1 (6 bases). The V end lost 5 bases, the J end lost 6 bases, and 19 bases lay between the germline ends. The CDR3 contains 14 residues. The germline CDR1 and CDR2 sequences are DFQATT and SNEGSKA (reference sequence). CDR3 protein: CSAPRDIPLQTQYF. The CDR3, as DNA: TGCAGTGCTCCCCGGGACATTCCTTTGCAGACCCAGTACTTC.

This clonotype was seen a handful of times. The V gene is TRBV20-1, the J gene TRBJ2-1; 7 bases match TRBD2. CDR1 is DFQATT and CDR2 is SNEGSKA in the germline V gene (reference sequence). The CDR3 sequence is 15 residues long. The trim removed 0 bases at V and 5 bases at J, leaving 7 bases unmatched. The CDR3 region is CSAREAGGTHNEQFF. The CDR3 DNA sequence: TGCAGTGCTAGAGAAGCCGGGGGGACGCACAATGAGCAGTTCTTC.

The DNA of the CDR3 is TGTGCCAGCAGCTACAAACTAGGACTAGCGCCGACCGGGGAGCTGTTTTTT. As protein: CASSYKLGLAPTGELFF. The chain is built from TRBV6-6 and TRBJ2-2, with TRBD2 matching over 9 bases. Germline lookup yields CDR1 MNHNY and CDR2 SVGAGI (reference sequence). V shed 6 bases, J shed 5 bases, and the junction held 13 bases outside the gene matches. The CDR3 is made up of 17 amino acids.

The rearrangement joins TRBV12-3 or TRBV12-4 to TRBJ2-1, with 7 bases lining up with TRBD1. This CDR3 has 13 residues. J lost 4 bases, V lost 10 bases, and 7 bases had no gene match. CDR3 protein: CANRGGQYNEQFF. In DNA form, the CDR3 reads TGTGCCAACAGAGGGGGACAGTACAATGAGCAGTTCTTC.

This clonotype showed up just a few times. The V gene is TRBV20-1, the J gene TRBJ1-4; the match to TRBD1 covers 7 bases. CDR3 size: 13 residues. Trimming at V came to 6 bases and at J to 10 bases, leaving 11 bases not matched to a gene. Germline-derived CDR1 and CDR2 are DFQATT and SNEGSKA (reference sequence). The CDR3 is CSAEFLQGRKLFF. In DNA form, the CDR3 reads TGCAGTGCGGAGTTTCTACAGGGGAGAAAACTGTTTTTT.

This rearrangement joins TRBV27 to TRBJ2-3, with D possibly TRBD1 on 5 matching bases. Germline values: CDR1 MNHEY, CDR2 SMNVEV (reference sequence). This CDR3 has 15 residues. Deletions cut 4 bases from V and 2 bases from J, with 13 bases between. In DNA form, the CDR3 reads TGTGCCAGCAGTTGGGGCGTCCTCCACACAGATACGCAGTATTTT. Translation gives CASSWGVLHTDTQYF.

The chain recombines TRBV7-9 with TRBJ2-4; tentatively, D is TRBD1 or TRBD2 (5 bases each). Germline V gene sequence: CDR1 SEHNR, CDR2 FQNEAQ (reference sequence). V lost 5 bases and J 9 bases, leaving 14 bases between the germline ends. The CDR3 spans 13 residues. CDR3 in DNA: TGTGCCAGCAGCGCCTCACGGGACCTCATTCAGTACTTC. It specifies CASSASRDLIQYF. The entire variable domain, with the rest obtained from reference TRBV7-9 and TRBJ2-4, is as follows: DTGVSQNPRHKITKRGQNVTFRCDPISEHNRLYWYRQTLGQGPEFLTYFQNEAQLEKSRLLSDRFSAERPKGSFSTLEIQRTEQGDSAMYLCASSASRDLIQYFGAGTRLSVL.

This clonotype was picked up a small number of times. This chain uses TRBV24-1 with TRBJ2-5, with D perhaps TRBD1 (6 bases). This CDR3 has 15 residues. In germline, CDR1 is KGHDR, CDR2 SFDVKD. V was cut by 2 bases and J by 5 bases, with 14 bases left in between. The CDR3 DNA follows: TGTGCCACCAGTGATTCTGGGACAAGTCAGGAGACCCAGTACTTC. Translating it yields CATSDSGTSQETQYF.

The chain couples TRBV12-3 or TRBV12-4 to TRBJ2-1, with no clear D. The CDR3 extends over 12 amino acids. V gave up 1 base and J gave up 8 bases, with 6 bases separating them. For the CDR3, the DNA is TGTGCCAGCAGTTTAGGAACAGATGAGCAGTTCTTC. Translated, it gives CASSLGTDEQFF.

The V and J genes are TRBV27 and TRBJ1-2, with TRBD1 matching over 10 bases. The germline V gene has CDR1 MNHEY and CDR2 SMNVEV (reference sequence). This CDR3 is built from 13 residues. The junction had 5 bases not matched to a gene; V was cut back by 7 bases and J by 6 bases. Here the CDR3 reads CASKDRGIDGYTF. The CDR3 coding sequence is TGTGCCAGCAAGGACAGGGGGATCGATGGCTACACCTTC.

The chain uses TRBV6-1 and TRBJ2-3; D is unclear. The CDR3 consists of 13 residues. V gave up 5 bases and J gave up 1 base, with 7 bases separating them. Germline lookup yields CDR1 MNHNS and CDR2 SASEGT. This CDR3 reads CASSFVRTDTQYF. The DNA for the CDR3 is TGTGCCAGCAGTTTTGTCCGCACAGATACGCAGTATTTT.

This clonotype has just a few counts. The genes are TRBV6-2 or TRBV6-3 and TRBJ2-3; D remains ambiguous. Trimming removed 7 bases from V and 5 bases from J, with 16 bases in between. The CDR3 runs to 14 residues. CDR1 and CDR2 (germline): MNHEY, SVGEGT. DNA of the CDR3: TGTGCCAGCACGCCTTTGATCGTAGGAGATACGCAGTATTTT. It encodes CASTPLIVGDTQYF.

This chain joins TRBV4-1 and TRBJ2-6; 9 bases agree with TRBD1. J was trimmed by 2 bases and V by 6 bases; bases with no gene match: 8. Per germline, CDR1 MGHRA and CDR2 YSYEKL. The CDR3 sequence is 17 residues long. The CDR3 sequence is CASSSLTGGAGANVLTF. CDR3 DNA sequence: TGCGCCAGCAGTTCCCTTACAGGGGGCGCTGGGGCCAACGTCCTGACTTTC.

This chain links TRBV29-1 with TRBJ2-2; no clear D gene. CDR1 and CDR2 from the germline V gene are SQVTM and ANQGSEA. This CDR3 contains 14 residues. V was trimmed by 3 bases and J by 4 bases, leaving 12 bases between them. The CDR3 region is CSVEQTPGTGELFF. In nucleotides, the CDR3 is TGCAGCGTTGAGCAAACACCGGGCACCGGGGAGCTGTTTTTT.

This clonotype has ten or more counts. The CDR3 loop is CASSLLLDGDGYTF. CDR3 bases: TGTGCCAGCAGTTTGTTACTGGACGGAGATGGCTACACCTTC. This chain joins TRBV12-3 or TRBV12-4 and TRBJ1-2; D uncertain. The CDR3 sequence is 14 residues long. The V end was cut by 3 bases, the J end by 6 bases, with 14 bases between.

This clonotype came up a few times. The junction shows a germline mismatch at one end, possibly a read error. The V gene is TRBV7-6, the J gene TRBJ1-4; tentative D call: TRBD1 (5 bases). The germline V gene has CDR1 SGHVS and CDR2 FNYEAQ. This CDR3 spans 13 amino acids. The CDR3 is CASSPGLYEKLFF. In DNA form, the CDR3 reads TGTGCTAGCAGCCCGGGACTGTATGAAAAACTGTTTTTT.

This chain joins TRBV28 and TRBJ2-1, with D tentatively TRBD1 or TRBD2 (5 bases each). This CDR3 contains 16 residues. Trimming removed 6 bases at V and 0 bases at J, with 15 bases between. From germline, CDR1 is MDHEN and CDR2 SYDVKM. CDR3 in DNA: TGTGCCAGCAGCTCCGGGGCCCCTAGCTCCTACAATGAGCAGTTCTTC. Translating gives CASSSGAPSSYNEQFF.

A few counts support this clonotype. The chain's CDR3 is CASSIWTAKGDTQYF. The CDR3 DNA reads as TGTGCCAGCAGTATATGGACAGCCAAGGGAGATACGCAGTATTTT. This chain connects TRBV6-1 to TRBJ2-3, with a weak D call TRBD1 (6 bases). The ends were cut back, 5 bases at V and 5 bases at J, with 17 bases in the middle. Germline V gene sequence: CDR1 MNHNS, CDR2 SASEGT. The CDR3 is made up of 15 amino acids.

Turning to this clonotype: With a much larger clone just one base away, this may be a read error. CDR3: CASSLIGANYGYTF. CDR3 nucleotides: TGTGCCAGCAGTTTGATAGGGGCTAACTATGGCTACACCTTC. V gene TRBV27 combines with J gene TRBJ1-2; tentatively, D is TRBD1 (5 bases). Germline CDR1 is MNHEY and CDR2 is SMNVEV (reference sequence). The CDR3 is 14 amino acids. V lost 3 bases, J lost 0 bases, and 8 bases lay in between.